This is a list of T cell receptor beta chains from one sample in a study of shared T cell receptors in the human thymus. Produced via immunoSEQ multiplex PCR; TCRdb's table is partial and in-frame only. Seen here are 700,000 or so clones, roughly 85% observed once, and the top ten hold approximately 0.01%. This sample also belongs to another study, concerning human thymus T cells.

Sample: thymocytes. The receptors originated from a girl less than two years old with a congenital heart defect. Each CDR3 is given with its conserved first and last residue. Each record gives: V gene, J gene, clone size, D gene, CDR3 DNA, CDR3 protein. A D gene is named only where the DNA matches it firmly. The size field is filled for only some rows; it gives once, few, many or a size class.

v_call: TRBV9; j_call: TRBJ2-1; clone_size: NA; d_call: NA; cdr3_nt: TGTGCCAGCAGCGTAGTGAGCCGCTACAATGAGCAGTTCTTC; cdr3_aa: CASSVVSRYNEQFF
v_call: TRBV14; j_call: TRBJ1-1; clone_size: NA; d_call: NA; cdr3_nt: TGTGCCAGCAGCGAACCGGAGGGATCGACTGAAGCTTTCTTT; cdr3_aa: CASSEPEGSTEAFF
v_call: TRBV5-4; j_call: TRBJ2-1; clone_size: NA; d_call: NA; cdr3_nt: TGTGCCAGCAGCTTGGAACTACCCAGACCTCTACTCTCCTACAATGAGCAGTTCTTC; cdr3_aa: CASSLELPRPLLSYNEQFF
v_call: TRBV5-6; j_call: TRBJ1-2; clone_size: once; d_call: NA; cdr3_nt: TGTGCCAGCAGCTCGAAGGACAGTGCTAACTATGGCTACACCTTC; cdr3_aa: CASSSKDSANYGYTF
v_call: TRBV28; j_call: TRBJ1-4; clone_size: NA; d_call: NA; cdr3_nt: TGTGCCAGCAGTTCATGGACAGCTAATGAAAAACTGTTTTTT; cdr3_aa: CASSSWTANEKLFF
v_call: TRBV29-1; j_call: TRBJ2-1; clone_size: few; d_call: TRBD2; cdr3_nt: TGCAGCGTTTTACTAGCGGGGGGACTATACAATGAGCAGTTCTTC; cdr3_aa: CSVLLAGGLYNEQFF
v_call: TRBV19; j_call: TRBJ1-6; clone_size: NA; d_call: NA; cdr3_nt: TGTGCCAGTCGACGTCACGGGGGGGGCTCCTATAATTCACCCCTCCACTTT; cdr3_aa: CASRRHGGGSYNSPLHF
v_call: TRBV29-1; j_call: TRBJ1-2; clone_size: NA; d_call: TRBD1; cdr3_nt: TGCAGCGCCACGGACACGAGACAGGGGGTAGGAGGCTACACCTTC; cdr3_aa: CSATDTRQGVGGYTF
v_call: TRBV9; j_call: TRBJ2-6; clone_size: NA; d_call: TRBD2; cdr3_nt: TGTGCCAGCAGCGGCGGGCGGTCTCTAGCGGGGGGGCCCGGGGCCAACGTCCTGACTTTC; cdr3_aa: CASSGGRSLAGGPGANVLTF
v_call: TRBV7-9; j_call: TRBJ1-2; clone_size: NA; d_call: TRBD1; cdr3_nt: TGTGCCAACCGGCACCTAGGGGGCGCCTACTATGGCTACACCTTC; cdr3_aa: CANRHLGGAYYGYTF
v_call: TRBV10-3; j_call: TRBJ1-2; clone_size: NA; d_call: NA; cdr3_nt: TGTGCCATTCGACAATTTAACTATGGCTACACCTTC; cdr3_aa: CAIRQFNYGYTF
v_call: TRBV11-2; j_call: TRBJ1-1; clone_size: NA; d_call: TRBD1; cdr3_nt: TGTGCCAGCAGCTTAGCAGGGGGCTGGACTGAAGCTTTCTTT; cdr3_aa: CASSLAGGWTEAFF
v_call: TRBV4-2; j_call: TRBJ1-5; clone_size: NA; d_call: TRBD1; cdr3_nt: TGTGCCAGCAGCCAAGCCGCGGACGACAGGGCTGATCAGCCCCAGCATTTT; cdr3_aa: CASSQAADDRADQPQHF
v_call: TRBV14; j_call: TRBJ1-3; clone_size: NA; d_call: NA; cdr3_nt: TGTGCCAGCAGCCAACACCCTGCGGGGGCCAGGGACGTTAATACTGGAAACACCATATATTTT; cdr3_aa: CASSQHPAGARDVNTGNTIYF
v_call: TRBV16; j_call: TRBJ2-1; clone_size: NA; d_call: TRBD1; cdr3_nt: TGTGCCAGCAGCCCTACCAAGACAGGGAGTTGTCTGGATGAGCAGTTCTTC; cdr3_aa: CASSPTKTGSCLDEQFF
v_call: TRBV28; j_call: TRBJ2-7; clone_size: NA; d_call: TRBD1; cdr3_nt: TGTGCCAGCACCCCACGGGACAGCTACGAGCAGTACTTC; cdr3_aa: CASTPRDSYEQYF
v_call: TRBV5-6; j_call: TRBJ1-1; clone_size: NA; d_call: NA; cdr3_nt: TGTGCCAGCAGCTCGTCGGACCGGGGGGGCGGGGAGTACACTGAAGCTTTCTTT; cdr3_aa: CASSSSDRGGGEYTEAFF
v_call: TRBV6-6; j_call: TRBJ1-4; clone_size: once; d_call: TRBD1; cdr3_nt: TGTGCCAGCAGTTACGACAGGGCCTATGGGGGCGGACTGTTTTTT; cdr3_aa: CASSYDRAYGGGLFF
v_call: TRBV5-1; j_call: TRBJ1-2; clone_size: NA; d_call: TRBD1; cdr3_nt: TGCGCCAGCAGCCCTGCTTCCGACAGGGACTATGGCTACACCTTC; cdr3_aa: CASSPASDRDYGYTF
v_call: TRBV7-9; j_call: TRBJ1-2; clone_size: NA; d_call: TRBD1; cdr3_nt: TGTGCCAGCAGCGAAGGACAGGGCAGCTACACCTTC; cdr3_aa: CASSEGQGSYTF
v_call: TRBV9; j_call: TRBJ1-1; clone_size: NA; d_call: NA; cdr3_nt: TGTGCCAGCAGCGGCCCAGACACTGAAGCTTTCTTT; cdr3_aa: CASSGPDTEAFF
v_call: TRBV6-1; j_call: TRBJ1-6; clone_size: NA; d_call: NA; cdr3_nt: TGTGCCAGCAGTGACCCCTCCTGGTACAGCATGAATTCACCCCTCCACTTT; cdr3_aa: CASSDPSWYSMNSPLHF
v_call: TRBV5-1; j_call: TRBJ2-1; clone_size: NA; d_call: TRBD2; cdr3_nt: TGCGCCAGCAGCTTAACTAGCGGGGCAAATGAGCAGTTCTTC; cdr3_aa: CASSLTSGANEQFF
v_call: TRBV6-1; j_call: TRBJ2-7; clone_size: NA; d_call: TRBD1; cdr3_nt: TGTGCCAACATGGCAGGGGGTACCTACGAGCAGTACTTC; cdr3_aa: CANMAGGTYEQYF
v_call: TRBV7-8; j_call: TRBJ1-1; clone_size: few; d_call: NA; cdr3_nt: TGTGCCAGCAGCTTAGGCCGAGGCGGGGCTTTCTTT; cdr3_aa: CASSLGRGGAFF
v_call: TRBV28; j_call: TRBJ1-4; clone_size: NA; d_call: NA; cdr3_nt: TGTGCCAGCAGTTTATCCAGGTGGGATGAAAAACTGTTTTTT; cdr3_aa: CASSLSRWDEKLFF
v_call: TRBV28; j_call: TRBJ1-5; clone_size: NA; d_call: NA; cdr3_nt: TGTGCCAGCAGTTCCCTAAGGGGAATTCCCATCTATTATAGCAATCAGCCCCAGCATTTT; cdr3_aa: CASSSLRGIPIYYSNQPQHF
v_call: TRBV6-1; j_call: TRBJ2-3; clone_size: NA; d_call: TRBD2; cdr3_nt: TGTGCCAGCAGTGAGATTAGACTAGCGGGGGCAGATACGCAGTATTTT; cdr3_aa: CASSEIRLAGADTQYF
v_call: TRBV2; j_call: TRBJ2-7; clone_size: NA; d_call: NA; cdr3_nt: TGTGCCAGCATGGAAGGCGGCTATATCTGGTTCGACGAGCAGTACTTC; cdr3_aa: CASMEGGYIWFDEQYF
v_call: TRBV7-9; j_call: TRBJ2-7; clone_size: NA; d_call: NA; cdr3_nt: TGTGCCAGCTCTAGAGGGGGGGGCGAGCAGTACTTC; cdr3_aa: CASSRGGGEQYF
v_call: TRBV15; j_call: TRBJ1-1; clone_size: few; d_call: NA; cdr3_nt: TGTGCCACCAGCAGAGCGACAGCCAACACTGAAGCTTTCTTT; cdr3_aa: CATSRATANTEAFF
v_call: TRBV5-1; j_call: TRBJ1-3; clone_size: NA; d_call: NA; cdr3_nt: TGCGCCAGCAGCTTGGCGGGGGGAGGAAACACCATATATTTT; cdr3_aa: CASSLAGGGNTIYF
v_call: TRBV14; j_call: TRBJ1-2; clone_size: NA; d_call: NA; cdr3_nt: TGTGCCAGCAGCAAAAGGCCCCGGAGGGGATCGGGGTATGCTGGGAATGGCTACACCTTC; cdr3_aa: CASSKRPRRGSGYAGNGYTF
v_call: TRBV28; j_call: TRBJ1-5; clone_size: NA; d_call: TRBD1; cdr3_nt: TGTGCCAGCATCCCCGGGACAGGCAGCAATCAGCCCCAGCATTTT; cdr3_aa: CASIPGTGSNQPQHF
v_call: TRBV14; j_call: TRBJ1-6; clone_size: NA; d_call: TRBD1; cdr3_nt: TGTGCCAGCAGCCATTCTACAGGGGAGACGTGGGGTTCACCCCTCCACTTT; cdr3_aa: CASSHSTGETWGSPLHF
v_call: TRBV19; j_call: TRBJ1-5; clone_size: NA; d_call: NA; cdr3_nt: TGTGCCAGTAGTCCTGGACAGCTAAATCAGCCCCAGCATTTT; cdr3_aa: CASSPGQLNQPQHF
v_call: TRBV6-1; j_call: TRBJ1-2; clone_size: few; d_call: NA; cdr3_nt: TGTGCCAGCAGTGAAGAGATTAAGGAGGGTTTGGTTGGCTACACCTTC; cdr3_aa: CASSEEIKEGLVGYTF
v_call: TRBV7-9; j_call: TRBJ1-1; clone_size: NA; d_call: NA; cdr3_nt: TGTGCCAGCAGCCTCGCATCGTCATGGGGGGGGATGAACACTGAAGCTTTCTTT; cdr3_aa: CASSLASSWGGMNTEAFF
v_call: TRBV14; j_call: TRBJ1-2; clone_size: NA; d_call: NA; cdr3_nt: TGTGCCAGCAGCCAAGAACCAACTCCCGTAGATGGCTACACCTTC; cdr3_aa: CASSQEPTPVDGYTF
v_call: TRBV27; j_call: TRBJ1-2; clone_size: NA; d_call: TRBD1; cdr3_nt: TGTGCCAGCAGTTCTAAGGGGGCGGTTGGCTACACCTTC; cdr3_aa: CASSSKGAVGYTF
v_call: TRBV10-3; j_call: TRBJ2-6; clone_size: NA; d_call: TRBD2; cdr3_nt: TGTGCCACCCCCGGGGGGTCTGGGGCCAACGTCCTGACTTTC; cdr3_aa: CATPGGSGANVLTF
v_call: TRBV21-1; j_call: TRBJ2-7; clone_size: once; d_call: NA; cdr3_nt: TGTGCCAGCAGCGAAACGTCGGGACAGGGTCCCTTGGAGCAGTACTTC; cdr3_aa: CASSETSGQGPLEQYF
v_call: TRBV2; j_call: TRBJ1-6; clone_size: once; d_call: TRBD1; cdr3_nt: TGTGCCAGCAGCCGAGCTGCAGGGGGCGGATGTAATTCACCCCTCCACTTT; cdr3_aa: CASSRAAGGGCNSPLHF
v_call: TRBV12-5; j_call: TRBJ1-2; clone_size: few; d_call: TRBD1; cdr3_nt: TGTGCTAGTGGTTTGGCCCGACAGGGACCACATTACTATGGCTACACCTTC; cdr3_aa: CASGLARQGPHYYGYTF
v_call: TRBV30; j_call: TRBJ1-1; clone_size: few; d_call: NA; cdr3_nt: TGTGCCTGGAGTAACAGGGCCTTTGGTGAAGCTTTCTTT; cdr3_aa: CAWSNRAFGEAFF
v_call: TRBV28; j_call: TRBJ1-2; clone_size: NA; d_call: NA; cdr3_nt: TGTGCCAGCAGCCCCGGGGGGGGGCATGGCTACACCTTC; cdr3_aa: CASSPGGGHGYTF
v_call: TRBV5-4; j_call: TRBJ2-1; clone_size: NA; d_call: TRBD1; cdr3_nt: TGTGCCAGCAGCCCAGGGGGACAGGGGTCCAATGAGCAGTTCTTC; cdr3_aa: CASSPGGQGSNEQFF
v_call: TRBV5-1; j_call: TRBJ2-5; clone_size: once; d_call: NA; cdr3_nt: TGCGCCAGCAGCACCACTAGCAGACAAGAGACCCAGTACTTC; cdr3_aa: CASSTTSRQETQYF
v_call: TRBV4-1; j_call: TRBJ2-1; clone_size: NA; d_call: TRBD2; cdr3_nt: TGCGCCAGCAGCTTTCGGACTAGCGGGGGGCCCCACCCTTACAATGAGCAGTTCTTC; cdr3_aa: CASSFRTSGGPHPYNEQFF
v_call: TRBV5-1; j_call: TRBJ1-5; clone_size: NA; d_call: NA; cdr3_nt: TGCGCCAGCAGCTTGGGGACAGAAACGTATGGGGGATATAGCAATCAGCCCCAGCATTTT; cdr3_aa: CASSLGTETYGGYSNQPQHF
v_call: TRBV19; j_call: TRBJ1-5; clone_size: NA; d_call: NA; cdr3_nt: TGTGCCAGTACGGGGGGCCTCGGACAGCCCCAGCATTTT; cdr3_aa: CASTGGLGQPQHF
v_call: TRBV6-1; j_call: TRBJ1-5; clone_size: NA; d_call: TRBD1; cdr3_nt: TGTGCCAGCAGTGAAGCGACAGGGTATAGCAATCAGCCCCAGCATTTT; cdr3_aa: CASSEATGYSNQPQHF
v_call: TRBV19; j_call: TRBJ1-5; clone_size: NA; d_call: TRBD1; cdr3_nt: TGTGCCAGTAGTATAGTGGAGGGACAGGGGTTTCGTAGCAATCAGCCCCAGCATTTT; cdr3_aa: CASSIVEGQGFRSNQPQHF
v_call: TRBV29-1; j_call: TRBJ2-7; clone_size: NA; d_call: NA; cdr3_nt: TGCAGCGTTGAAGAGGGGCCCCAGTCCGTAGAGCAGTACTTC; cdr3_aa: CSVEEGPQSVEQYF
v_call: TRBV6-1; j_call: TRBJ1-5; clone_size: NA; d_call: NA; cdr3_nt: TGTGCCAGCACCATGGAGGGTCAGCCCCAGCATTTT; cdr3_aa: CASTMEGQPQHF
v_call: TRBV29-1; j_call: TRBJ1-5; clone_size: NA; d_call: TRBD1; cdr3_nt: TGCAGCGTAGGACAGGGGAGCAATCAGCCCCAGCATTTT; cdr3_aa: CSVGQGSNQPQHF
v_call: TRBV27; j_call: TRBJ1-2; clone_size: NA; d_call: TRBD1; cdr3_nt: TGTGCCAGCAGTCACCGACAGGGGGCAAATGGCTACACCTTC; cdr3_aa: CASSHRQGANGYTF
v_call: TRBV29-1; j_call: TRBJ2-1; clone_size: NA; d_call: NA; cdr3_nt: TGCAGCGTGTCAGACTACCCGAGCTCCTACAATGAGCAGTTCTTC; cdr3_aa: CSVSDYPSSYNEQFF
v_call: TRBV5-1; j_call: TRBJ2-7; clone_size: NA; d_call: TRBD1; cdr3_nt: TGCGCCAGCAGCTTGGAGCCCCCCGACAGGGTGCGAGAGCAGTACTTC; cdr3_aa: CASSLEPPDRVREQYF
v_call: TRBV27; j_call: TRBJ1-1; clone_size: NA; d_call: NA; cdr3_nt: TGTGCCAGCAGTTTATCGATTGTTCGGGGCACTGAAGCTTTCTTT; cdr3_aa: CASSLSIVRGTEAFF